A selection of T cell receptor beta chains follows, all from one sample in a study of blood T cell repertoires in COVID-19. Using immunoSEQ multiplex PCR, the repertoire was profiled, and TCRdb retains in-frame clones only, with some absent. The repertoire holds under 200,000 clones, with approximately 80% as singletons. The specimen was PBMCs or T cells enriched from blood (not recorded which). The source of these receptors is a man over 45 who had recovered from COVID-19. CDR3s include the opening cysteine and the closing phenylalanine or tryptophan. The D gene is left open where the match is weak. Size is stated for part of the rows, as once, few or many counts, or as a class when the clone is expanded.

V gene	D gene	J gene	clone size	CDR3 protein	CDR3 DNA
TRBV6-5	NA	TRBJ1-3	NA	CAGKDSLGNTIYF	TGTGCCGGGAAGGACTCCTTAGGAAACACCATATATTTT
TRBV2	NA	TRBJ2-3	NA	CASSFSGGADTQYF	TGTGCCAGCAGTTTCTCCGGGGGTGCAGATACGCAGTATTTT
TRBV6-5	NA	TRBJ1-5	few	CASRRGGRDNQPQHF	TGTGCCAGCAGGAGAGGGGGAAGGGACAATCAGCCCCAGCATTTT
TRBV5-1	TRBD1	TRBJ2-7	NA	CASSQRTGAYEQYF	TGCGCCAGCAGCCAACGGACAGGCGCCTACGAGCAGTACTTC
TRBV19	NA	TRBJ1-3	NA	CASSTGRSGNTIYF	TGTGCCAGTAGTACCGGTCGCTCTGGAAACACCATATATTTT
TRBV7-3	NA	TRBJ2-2	NA	CASSRLQSPGELFF	TGTGCCAGCAGCCGACTGCAATCGCCCGGGGAGCTGTTTTTT
TRBV10-3	NA	TRBJ1-3	NA	CASRGGSGNTIYF	TGTGCCAGCAGAGGGGGCTCTGGAAACACCATATATTTT
TRBV4-1	NA	TRBJ1-1	NA	CASSPHSGINTEAFF	TGCGCCAGCAGCCCCCATTCAGGGATTAACACTGAAGCTTTCTTT
TRBV3-1/TRBV3-2	NA	TRBJ2-7	NA	CASSQGRVRVEQYF	TGTGCCAGCAGCCAAGGGAGGGTGAGGGTGGAGCAGTACTTC
TRBV5-1	NA	TRBJ1-1	NA	CASSFLSGLGTEAFF	TGCGCCAGCAGCTTTCTATCGGGTCTTGGCACTGAAGCTTTCTTT
TRBV28	NA	TRBJ1-5	NA	CASSLYLEPRGPQHF	TGTGCCAGCAGTTTATATTTGGAACCGCGGGGGCCCCAGCATTTT
TRBV29-1	TRBD1	TRBJ1-4	once	CSVNRGPDEKLFF	TGCAGCGTGAACAGGGGGCCGGATGAAAAACTGTTTTTT
TRBV5-4	NA	TRBJ2-7	few	CASSPPGGGEQYF	TGTGCCAGCAGCCCTCCAGGGGGAGGCGAGCAGTACTTC
TRBV10-3	TRBD2	TRBJ2-3	NA	CAISDPDVLAGGADTQYF	TGTGCCATCAGTGACCCAGACGTACTAGCGGGGGGGGCAGATACGCAGTATTTT
TRBV27	TRBD1	TRBJ1-2	NA	CASSLTGANYGYTF	TGTGCCAGCAGTTTAACAGGGGCTAACTATGGCTACACCTTC
TRBV7-9	NA	TRBJ2-7	NA	CASSTPDITYEQYF	TGTGCCAGCAGCACCCCGGACATAACCTACGAGCAGTACTTC
TRBV5-1	NA	TRBJ2-7	once	CASSPGPPSSSNEQYF	TGCGCCAGCAGCCCAGGCCCCCCTTCCTCCTCTAACGAGCAGTACTTC
TRBV2	TRBD2	TRBJ2-3	NA	CAQDGSGRGGPLYF	TGTGCACAGGACGGGTCAGGCCGGGGGGGCCCGCTGTATTTT
TRBV7-6	TRBD2	TRBJ2-2	NA	CASSLWVRTSGAGELFF	TGTGCCAGCAGCTTATGGGTCAGGACTAGCGGGGCCGGGGAGCTGTTTTTT
TRBV6-5	NA	TRBJ1-1	NA	CASSRAGVNTEAFF	TGTGCCAGCAGCCGGGCGGGGGTGAACACTGAAGCTTTCTTT
TRBV4-1	NA	TRBJ1-1	NA	CASSHPAGGRNTEAFF	TGCGCCAGCAGCCACCCGGCCGGTGGGAGAAACACTGAAGCTTTCTTT
TRBV7-6	NA	TRBJ1-5	once	CASSLEGGTDQPQHF	TGTGCCAGCAGCTTAGAAGGGGGTACCGATCAGCCCCAGCATTTT
TRBV3-1/TRBV3-2	TRBD2	TRBJ2-3	NA	CASSLLLAGGTDTQYF	TGTGCCAGCAGCCTGTTACTAGCGGGGGGGACAGATACGCAGTATTTT
TRBV4-1	TRBD2	TRBJ2-5	NA	CASSQSGSGLHETQYF	TGCGCCAGCAGCCAATCGGGCTCGGGACTACACGAGACCCAGTACTTC
TRBV5-6	NA	TRBJ1-6	NA	CASSLVQGDNSPLHF	TGTGCCAGCAGCTTGGTCCAGGGTGACAATTCACCCCTCCACTTT
TRBV10-1	TRBD2	TRBJ2-2	NA	CASPTYYGEGRPNTGELFF	TGCGCCAGCCCGACCTATTACGGGGAGGGCAGGCCGAACACCGGGGAGCTGTTTTTT
TRBV19	NA	TRBJ1-5	NA	CASSPGADWQPQHF	TGTGCCAGTAGTCCTGGGGCGGATTGGCAGCCCCAGCATTTT
TRBV6-6	NA	TRBJ1-2	NA	CASSATGTAYF	TGTGCCAGCAGCGCCACAGGGACGGCGTACTTC
TRBV2	TRBD1	TRBJ1-2	NA	CAGAPQGAAGYTF	TGTGCCGGGGCCCCACAGGGGGCGGCTGGCTACACCTTC
TRBV7-9	NA	TRBJ1-1	NA	CASSLGLGRNTEAFF	TGTGCCAGCAGCTTAGGATTGGGCAGAAACACTGAAGCTTTCTTT
TRBV5-8	TRBD1	TRBJ1-4	NA	CASSRQGRTNEKLFF	TGTGCCAGCAGTCGACAGGGAAGGACTAATGAAAAACTGTTTTTT
TRBV5-1	TRBD1	TRBJ1-1	few	CASSFGQGGTEAFF	TGCGCCAGCAGCTTCGGACAGGGTGGGACTGAAGCTTTCTTT
TRBV5-8	TRBD1	TRBJ1-2	NA	CASSPDRDYGYTF	TGTGCCAGCAGCCCGGACAGGGACTATGGCTACACCTTC
TRBV7-3	TRBD2	TRBJ2-5	NA	CASSPTSGGETQYF	TGTGCCAGCAGCCCGACTAGCGGGGGGGAGACCCAGTACTTC
TRBV21-1	NA	TRBJ1-5	NA	CASRDRPRNQPQHF	TGTGCCAGCAGAGACAGGCCGCGAAATCAGCCCCAGCATTTT
TRBV4-3	NA	TRBJ2-2	NA	CASSPREAGELFF	TGCGCCAGCAGCCCAAGGGAGGCCGGGGAGCTGTTTTTT
TRBV5-1	TRBD1	TRBJ1-3	NA	CASSTGQGGLNTIYF	TGCGCCAGCAGCACAGGACAGGGAGGATTGAACACCATATATTTT
TRBV5-6	NA	TRBJ2-3	NA	CASSLWGASTDTQYF	TGTGCCAGCAGCTTATGGGGAGCTAGCACAGATACGCAGTATTTT
TRBV27	TRBD1	TRBJ1-6	NA	CASSLWGQGVGSYNSPLHF	TGTGCCAGCAGTTTATGGGGACAGGGGGTTGGCTCCTATAATTCACCCCTCCACTTT
TRBV11-3	TRBD2	TRBJ2-3	NA	CASSLGLAGGTRYTDTQYF	TGTGCCAGCAGCTTAGGTCTAGCGGGGGGGACACGCTACACAGATACGCAGTATTTT
TRBV7-9	NA	TRBJ1-3	NA	CASSLEISISHSRNTIYF	TGTGCCAGCAGCTTAGAGATTTCCATCTCACATAGCCGAAACACCATATATTTT
TRBV18	TRBD1	TRBJ1-5	NA	CASSSSTGVSGNQPQHF	TGTGCCAGCTCAAGCAGCACAGGGGTTTCAGGCAATCAGCCCCAGCATTTT
TRBV24-1	TRBD1	TRBJ1-1	NA	CATSGTTGVNTEAFF	TGTGCCACCAGTGGTACGACAGGGGTGAACACTGAAGCTTTCTTT
TRBV6-2/TRBV6-3	TRBD2	TRBJ2-1	NA	CASSYGPSGGAPDEQFF	TGTGCCAGCAGTTATGGGCCTAGCGGGGGGGCTCCCGATGAGCAGTTCTTC
TRBV28	TRBD1	TRBJ2-7	NA	CASRRGTGGSYEQYF	TGTGCCAGCAGGAGAGGGACAGGGGGGTCCTACGAGCAGTACTTC
TRBV6-6	TRBD1	TRBJ1-2	few	CASSRMTGSSGYTF	TGTGCCAGCAGCCGAATGACAGGGAGCAGCGGCTACACCTTC
TRBV29-1	TRBD1	TRBJ2-7	NA	CSVEARGKGPYEQYF	TGCAGCGTTGAAGCCAGGGGGAAAGGTCCCTACGAGCAGTACTTC
TRBV11-2	NA	TRBJ1-1	NA	CASSLGNRRGLMNTEAFF	TGTGCCAGCAGCTTAGGGAACCGTCGTGGACTAATGAACACTGAAGCTTTCTTT
TRBV10-3	NA	TRBJ1-5	NA	CAISPGEGNQPQHF	TGTGCCATCAGTCCCGGGGAGGGCAATCAGCCCCAGCATTTT
TRBV7-2	TRBD1	TRBJ1-5	NA	CASSLTGIYSNQPQHF	TGTGCCAGCAGCTTGACAGGGATTTATAGCAATCAGCCCCAGCATTTT
TRBV4-1	NA	TRBJ1-4	NA	CASSPGRGYDEKLFF	TGCGCCAGCAGTCCAGGGAGGGGCTACGATGAAAAACTGTTTTTT
TRBV19	TRBD1	TRBJ1-2	NA	CASSFGQGYGYTF	TGTGCCAGTAGTTTCGGACAGGGGTATGGCTACACCTTC
TRBV7-2	NA	TRBJ2-7	NA	CASSQAGYYEQYF	TGTGCCAGCTCCCAAGCGGGCTACTACGAGCAGTACTTC
TRBV5-6	TRBD1	TRBJ2-7	NA	CASSYRGNPYEQYF	TGTGCCAGCAGCTACAGGGGAAACCCCTACGAGCAGTACTTC
TRBV4-2	TRBD1	TRBJ1-2	NA	CASSQDGDRGPLRYGYTF	TGTGCCAGCAGCCAAGATGGGGACAGGGGGCCCCTTCGCTATGGCTACACCTTC
TRBV7-9	NA	TRBJ1-4	NA	CASSLDALTTNEKLFF	TGTGCCAGCAGCTTAGATGCGCTTACAACTAATGAAAAACTGTTTTTT
TRBV7-9	NA	TRBJ2-5	NA	CASSLSRGGTQYF	TGTGCCAGCAGCCTTAGTCGCGGCGGGACCCAGTACTTC
TRBV7-3	NA	TRBJ2-2	few	CASSPRGAHGELFF	TGTGCCAGCAGCCCCCGGGGGGCGCACGGGGAGCTGTTTTTT
TRBV7-3	TRBD2	TRBJ2-1	NA	CASSLRGGLHNEQFF	TGTGCCAGCAGCTTAAGGGGGGGACTCCACAATGAGCAGTTCTTC
TRBV18	NA	TRBJ2-3	NA	CASSDRRGTQYF	TGTGCCAGCTCAGACCGGAGGGGCACGCAGTATTTT